The rows below give T cell receptor beta chains drawn from one sample of a study of cytomegalovirus exposure and HLA in healthy donors. Sequenced by immunoSEQ multiplex PCR; TCRdb stores in-frame clones only, minus some. The sample lists approximately 90,000 clones, 6% to 9% seen once, with 2.3% in the top ten. What was sequenced was PBMCs. These receptors were collected from a man between 50 and 59 years old in good health and CMV-seronegative. The conserved cysteine and the conserved F or W are not part of the CDR3 here.

V gene	J gene	CDR3 protein
TRBV30	TRBJ2-5	AWSQDRGGETQY
TRBV28	TRBJ2-3	ASSTPGSDTQY
TRBV4-1	TRBJ1-6	ASSQLTVRFDSPLH
TRBV6-4	TRBJ2-3	ASSDLGGTSESRNTDTQY
TRBV7-8	TRBJ1-1	ASITSTGGITEAF
TRBV10-3	TRBJ2-2	AISGRGQDTGELF
TRBV5-1	TRBJ1-1	ASSLGGANTEAF
TRBV7-9	TRBJ1-2	ASSSMAGLSHGYT
TRBV5-1	TRBJ2-5	ASSPGTRIETQY
TRBV5-1	TRBJ1-1	ASSLVGRQGALGTEAF
TRBV7-5	TRBJ2-2	ARSLVGQGGTGELF
TRBV5-1	TRBJ2-7	ASSLTIRLAGTYEQY
TRBV6-1	TRBJ2-5	ASSVQRGAHSETQY
TRBV11-2	TRBJ1-1	ASSPRTGRLNTEAF
TRBV28	TRBJ2-7	ATLSPTSGRYEQY
TRBV5-1	TRBJ1-2	ASSLGTGGASYGYT
TRBV5-1	TRBJ2-1	ASSISGGAVNEQF
TRBV28	TRBJ1-2	ASSLRNYGYT
TRBV4-2	TRBJ1-1	ASSQVGQGNTEAF
TRBV19	TRBJ2-7	ASSMGAYEQY
TRBV19	TRBJ2-6	ASSMDTGLPVLT
TRBV19	TRBJ2-2	ASSRTSGGTYTGELF
TRBV20-1	TRBJ1-2	SAPNYGYT
TRBV4-3	TRBJ2-1	ASSQDATANYNEQF
TRBV9	TRBJ2-3	ASSVGLATGADTQY
TRBV27	TRBJ2-7	ASSLTSGNYEQY
TRBV27	TRBJ2-7	ASSLQLAGPYEQY
TRBV4-2	TRBJ2-2	ASSQEEAEHTGELF
TRBV9	TRBJ1-1	ASSGSTGANTEAF
TRBV12-1	TRBJ2-2	ASSFAGPSGSTGELF
TRBV28	TRBJ2-7	ASSPTTGYPYEQY
TRBV5-4	TRBJ1-2	ASSKIQGEGYGYT
TRBV4-2	TRBJ1-2	ASSQDADSLNYGYT
TRBV28	TRBJ2-1	ASSPTFTGRSYNEQF
TRBV5-5	TRBJ1-2	ASSQSSRTGISNYGYT
TRBV10-2	TRBJ2-7	ASSQGAQGEQY
TRBV28	TRBJ2-1	ASSFNPPGLAGAEQF
TRBV2	TRBJ1-3	ASSGGQTGDTIY
TRBV30	TRBJ2-4	AWASGLAGEGIQY
TRBV28	TRBJ2-2	ASSLRQVANTGELF
TRBV6-5	TRBJ1-5	ASSYSGGLEPQH
TRBV6-5	TRBJ1-5	ASKPWGQNNQPQH
TRBV6-5	TRBJ1-1	ASRMRVNTEAF
TRBV12-5	.	ASDGLAGEFSYEQY
TRBV18	TRBJ1-2	ASSVGQGHGYT
TRBV4-2	TRBJ2-1	ASSQERLAVYNEQF
TRBV28	TRBJ1-1	ASILRTGNTEAF
TRBV4-1	TRBJ2-5	ASSQDATRGGQY
TRBV6-6	TRBJ1-5	ASSYAGSSGNQPQH
TRBV6-6	TRBJ2-2	ASRLRGGGELF
TRBV7-3	TRBJ2-2	ASGTGVTGELF
TRBV19	TRBJ2-1	ASSRREVAGQYNEQF